This entry features one T cell receptor (beta chain) sequence. Its antigen is currently unknown. The source of the sample is a study of shared clonotypes between healthy human individuals. Study details: Participating donors consisted of a couple of women and a few men aged 18 to 49. The plates for each donor numbered three CD4 naive, three CD4 memory, two CD8 naive and one CD8 memory. Study-wide findings and caveats: The naive CD4 repertoires of a handful of donors were compared, and roughly 5% of clonotypes were shared. Represented diversity, genetic and exposure-history alike, was limited by few donors.

Profiling relied on immunoSEQ multiplex PCR, and the TCRdb table lists in-frame clones only, not all of them. The repertoire holds more than 1,200,000 clones, 98% seen once, with about 0.4% in the top ten. Looked up from germline, CDR1 is MNHNS and CDR2 is SASEGT. The CDR3 totals 14 residues. V lost 6 bases and J lost 1, with 10 bases in between. Sample: naive CD4+ T cells sorted from blood. Subset defined: CD45RA+ positively selected. This clonotype was obtained from a man aged 25 to 40 in good health. The chain employs TRBV6-1 and TRBJ2-1; D is possibly TRBD1 or TRBD2 (5 bases each). CDR3 residues: CASSGTVSYNEQFF. The CDR3 nucleotides are TGTGCCAGCAGCGGGACGGTTTCCTACAATGAGCAGTTCTTC.